The 12 T cell receptor beta chains below were found in one sample sequenced in a study of T cell responses to AZD1222 COVID-19 vaccine. Clones were read by immunoSEQ multiplex PCR, and TCRdb kept only the in-frame ones, dropping some. The table shows about 67,000 clones, with 80% to 85% occurring only once. The input for sequencing was peripheral blood, taken on day 0 of AZD1222 vaccination. The source is an adult in good health.

This CDR3 is CASSIGTAGGYGYTF. CDR3 DNA: TGTGCCAGTAGTATAGGGACAGCGGGAGGCTATGGCTACACCTTC. The V and J genes are TRBV19 and TRBJ1-2; D is perhaps TRBD1 (6 bases). Looked up from germline, CDR1 is LNHDA and CDR2 is SQIVND (reference sequence). This CDR3 has 15 amino acids. Trimming removed 1 base from V and 4 bases from J, with 13 bases in between.

This chain connects TRBV7-2 to TRBJ1-5, with D unresolved. Germline V gives CDR1 SGHTA, CDR2 FQGNSA. Between the trimmed V and J ends, which lost 1 base and 9 bases, there was a span of 10 bases. The CDR3 totals 13 residues. CDR3 amino acids: CASSLEAPWPQHF. CDR3 bases: TGTGCCAGCAGCTTAGAGGCCCCTTGGCCCCAGCATTTT.

This rearrangement joins TRBV7-9 to TRBJ2-1, with 10 positions matching TRBD2. Germline CDR1 and CDR2: SEHNR and FQNEAQ (reference sequence). The CDR3 sequence is 15 residues long. The V segment lost 5 bases and the J segment 6 bases; nucleotides outside the gene matches: 7. CDR3 bases: TGTGCCAGCAGCGTAAGCGGGAGGGCCACCAATGAGCAGTTCTTC. It specifies CASSVSGRATNEQFF.

The rearrangement links TRBV3-1 (or the pseudogene TRBV3-2) to TRBJ1-2; tentatively, D is TRBD1 (5 bases). With 3 bases removed from V and 2 bases from J, the gap between germline ends came to 22 bases. In germline, CDR1 is LGHDT, CDR2 YNNKEL (reference sequence). The CDR3 has 18 amino acids. This chain's CDR3 is CASSHLKERDPRNYGYTF. The CDR3 DNA is TGTGCCAGCAGCCACCTCAAGGAACGGGACCCAAGAAACTATGGCTACACCTTC.

The chain recombines TRBV7-2 with TRBJ2-3, with TRBD2 matching over 8 bases. The V and J ends lost 4 bases and 2 bases, in that order; junction bases with no gene match: 8. Looked up from germline, CDR1 is SGHTA and CDR2 is FQGNSA. The CDR3 runs 16 residues. DNA for the CDR3: TGTGCCAGCAGCTCCTCTCTAGCGGGCGTCACAGATACGCAGTATTTT. Translating gives CASSSSLAGVTDTQYF.

V gene TRBV4-2 combines with J gene TRBJ1-1; maybe TRBD1 (6 bases). This CDR3 has 16 amino acids. Deletions cut 5 bases from V and 6 bases from J, with 22 bases between. The V gene's germline CDR1 is LGHNA and CDR2 YNFKEQ. For the CDR3, the DNA is TGTGCCAGCAGCTTAACCGGGACAAGGAATATCGCTGAAGCTTTCTTT. Protein product: CASSLTGTRNIAEAFF.

This clone was seen just once. The chain uses TRBV5-1 and TRBJ1-1; the D gene is possibly TRBD1 (6 bases). CDR1 is SGHRS and CDR2 is YFSETQ in the germline V gene. The CDR3 length is 14 residues. Trimming took 3 bases from V and 6 from J, leaving 15 bases between them. CDR3 in DNA: TGCGCCAGCAGCTGGGCTCCAGGGGAAGCTGAAGCTTTCTTT. Its translation: CASSWAPGEAEAFF.

The chain recombines TRBV10-3 with TRBJ2-7; D is uncertain. V gave up 6 bases and J gave up 2 bases, with 8 bases separating them. CDR1 is ENHRY, CDR2 SYGVKD, per germline. CDR3 length equals 12 residues. The CDR3 nucleotides are TGTGCCATCAGGGACGGACCCTACGAGCAGTACTTC. It encodes CAIRDGPYEQYF.

This chain uses TRBV7-2 with TRBJ2-3; no clear D gene. CDR3 length equals 12 residues. The ends were cut back, 3 bases at V and 3 bases at J, with 4 bases in the middle. Germline values: CDR1 SGHTA, CDR2 FQGNSA. CDR3 sequence (DNA): TGTGCCAGCAGCTTTAAAACAGATACGCAGTATTTT. As protein: CASSFKTDTQYF.

The chain recombines TRBV11-3 with TRBJ2-1, with D perhaps TRBD2 (5 bases). Germline lookup yields CDR1 SGHNT and CDR2 YENEEA. The CDR3 sequence is 13 residues long. V lost 1 base and J 8 bases, leaving 9 bases between the germline ends. CDR3 sequence reads: CASSLVEEDEQFF. The CDR3 DNA follows: TGTGCCAGCAGCTTAGTGGAGGAGGATGAGCAGTTCTTC.

The V and J genes are TRBV4-3 and TRBJ2-2; D remains unclear. The V end lost 0 bases, the J end lost 6 bases, and 8 bases lay between the germline ends. CDR1 and CDR2 (germline): LGHNA, YSLEER. The CDR3 runs to 14 residues. The CDR3 DNA reads as TGCGCCAGCAGCCAAGATCGAGGTTCCGGGGAGCTGTTTTTT. Translated: CASSQDRGSGELFF.

The chain couples TRBV7-2 to TRBJ1-3; D is unclear. V was shortened by 0 bases and J by 0 bases, with 12 bases between the two germline ends. Germline CDR1 reads SGHTA; CDR2 reads FQGNSA. The length of the CDR3 is 17 residues. CDR3 residues: CASSLARSQASGNTIYF. CDR3 DNA: TGTGCCAGCAGCTTAGCGCGGTCCCAGGCCTCTGGAAACACCATATATTTT.